These 22 T cell receptor beta chains came from one sample sequenced in a study of blood T cell repertoires in COVID-19. The table came from immunoSEQ multiplex PCR; TCRdb's copy has only in-frame clones and leaves some out. The table lists approximately 330,000 clones, about 87% of them singletons. Sequences were obtained from peripheral blood. These receptor sequences come from a man aged 25-40 years with COVID-19, enrolled during active disease.

This clone came up once. V is TRBV19 and J is TRBJ2-7; 8 positions match TRBD2. V was clipped by 8 bases and J by 7 bases; unmatched bases: 13. The CDR3 consists of 14 residues. Germline V lookup: CDR1 LNHDA, CDR2 SQIVND (reference sequence). The CDR3 sequence: CASPRGLAGLEQYF. The CDR3 DNA reads as TGTGCCAGTCCTCGGGGTCTAGCGGGCCTTGAGCAGTACTTC.

The rearrangement uses TRBV15 and TRBJ1-2; tentatively, D is TRBD1 (6 bases). The CDR3 runs 14 residues. V was trimmed by 5 bases and J by 7 bases, leaving 17 bases between them. The germline V gene has CDR1 LNHNV and CDR2 YYDKDF (reference sequence). CDR3 coding DNA: TGTGCCACCAGCCCTGGGCAGGGGCTTGGTGGCTACACCTTC. Its translation: CATSPGQGLGGYTF.

V usage is TRBV19 and J usage is TRBJ1-4, with 10 positions matching TRBD1. The CDR3 spans 13 residues. Trimming at V came to 7 bases and at J to 7 bases, leaving 3 bases not matched to a gene. CDR1 is LNHDA and CDR2 is SQIVND in the germline V gene (reference sequence). The CDR3 sequence is CASTRDRGEKLFF. The CDR3 region has the DNA TGTGCCAGTACGCGGGACAGGGGTGAAAAACTGTTTTTT.

The chain has TRBV3-1 (or the pseudogene TRBV3-2) and TRBJ1-4; 11 bases align to TRBD1. The CDR3 consists of 17 residues. V was pared by 2 bases and J by 6 bases, with 8 bases of the junction left unmatched. Germline V CDR1 and CDR2: LGHDT, YNNKEL (reference sequence). Here the CDR3 DNA reads TGTGCCAGCAGCCAACCCTGGTTGGGACAGGGGGATGAAAAACTGTTTTTT. Protein sequence: CASSQPWLGQGDEKLFF.

This sequence joins TRBV6-1 and TRBJ2-1; 9 nucleotides agree with TRBD2. This CDR3 spans 16 amino acids. Germline V gene lookup returns CDR1 MNHNS and CDR2 SASEGT. J lost 4 bases, V lost 1 base, and 5 bases had no gene match. DNA for the CDR3: TGTGCCAGCAGTGAAGAACTAGCGGGCGTTTACAATGAGCAGTTCTTC. Translation gives CASSEELAGVYNEQFF.

V gene TRBV19 combines with J gene TRBJ2-3; 11 nucleotides line up with TRBD1. Germline V gene lookup returns CDR1 LNHDA and CDR2 SQIVND (reference sequence). The CDR3 sequence is 16 residues long. V was pared by 4 bases and J by 2 bases, with 5 bases of the junction left unmatched. DNA for the CDR3: TGTGCCAGTAGTACGGGGACAGGGGGACACACAGATACGCAGTATTTT. Its translation: CASSTGTGGHTDTQYF.

The genes are TRBV4-2 and TRBJ2-2, with TRBD1 as a possible D gene (6 bases). CDR3 size: 18 residues. V lost 0 bases to trimming and J lost 1 base, with 15 bases between them. From germline, CDR1 is LGHNA and CDR2 YNFKEQ. The CDR3 nucleotides are TGTGCCAGCAGCCAAGATTCCGCCAGGGGAAGGAACACCGGGGAGCTGTTTTTT. It is translated as CASSQDSARGRNTGELFF.

This rearrangement joins TRBV5-6 to TRBJ1-5, with 10 bases matching TRBD1. Losses at the gene ends were 2 bases for V and 5 bases for J; bases not matched to a gene: 1. Per germline, CDR1 SGHDT and CDR2 YYEEEE. The CDR3 sequence is 14 residues long. CDR3 sequence: CASSFGQGDQPQHF. CDR3 sequence (DNA): TGTGCCAGCAGCTTTGGACAGGGGGATCAGCCCCAGCATTTT.

The chain employs TRBV15 and TRBJ2-5; D uncertain. V lost 4 bases and J lost 3, with 12 bases in between. The length of the CDR3 is 14 residues. Per germline, CDR1 LNHNV and CDR2 YYDKDF (reference sequence). The DNA of the CDR3 is TGTGCCACCAGCAAGACACTTCTTGAAGAGACCCAGTACTTC. Translated: CATSKTLLEETQYF.

The J gene is TRBJ2-5, the V gene TRBV10-3; 9 bases line up with TRBD1. This CDR3 is built from 14 residues. Germline CDR1 and CDR2: ENHRY and SYGVKD. Germline trimming cut 8 bases from V and 5 bases from J; bases unmatched to any gene: 9. CDR3 sequence: CAIDGTGSVETQYF. The CDR3 nucleotides read TGTGCCATCGACGGGACAGGGAGCGTGGAGACCCAGTACTTC.

This clone was detected once. The chain employs TRBV19 and TRBJ2-2; 9 bases fit TRBD1. The CDR3 spans 15 residues. V lost 3 bases to trimming and J lost 5 bases; unmatched junction nucleotides: 4. Germline V gene sequence: CDR1 LNHDA, CDR2 SQIVND (reference sequence). For the CDR3, the DNA is TGTGCCAGTAGTATGACGGACAGGGGTACCGGGGAGCTGTTTTTT. Translation gives CASSMTDRGTGELFF. Based on the CDR3 plus reference TRBV19 and TRBJ2-2, the full variable domain is DGGITQSPKYLFRKEGQNVTLSCEQNLNHDAMYWYRQDPGQGLRLIYYSQIVNDFQKGDIAEGYSVSREKKESFPLTVTSAQKNPTAFYLCASSMTDRGTGELFFGEGSRLTVL.

CDR3 coding DNA: TGTGCCAGCAGCGTAGTAGCCTCCTTCAGCACAGATACGCAGTATTTT. It is translated as CASSVVASFSTDTQYF. V and J are TRBV9 and TRBJ2-3, with D hard to call. CDR1 SGDLS and CDR2 YYNGEE come from the germline V gene. The CDR3 totals 16 residues. Trimming took off 0 bases at V and 0 bases at J, with 11 bases between the two ends.

This rearrangement joins TRBV2 to TRBJ2-7; 7 bases match TRBD2. CDR1 and CDR2 from the germline V gene are SNHLY and FYNNEI. There are 12 residues in the CDR3. The trim removed 6 bases at V and 4 bases at J, leaving 3 bases unmatched. The CDR3 DNA reads as TGTGCCAGCAGGGGGGGGAATTACGAGCAGTACTTC. Translating gives CASRGGNYEQYF.

The chain combines TRBV18 with TRBJ1-5; TRBD1 matches 10 bases. The CDR3 has 18 amino acids. V lost 6 bases to trimming and J lost 3 bases; unmatched junction nucleotides: 14. CDR1 and CDR2 from the germline V gene are KGHSH and LQKENI. CDR3 sequence reads: CASSLGVGTGVTNQPQHF. DNA for the CDR3: TGTGCCAGCTCGCTAGGGGTCGGGACAGGGGTTACCAATCAGCCCCAGCATTTT.

This chain joins TRBV28 and TRBJ2-3, with D unresolved. Trimming cost V 6 bases and J 8 bases, with 15 bases left between them. The CDR3 runs 13 residues. Per the germline V gene, CDR1 is MDHEN and CDR2 is SYDVKM. For the CDR3, the DNA is TGTGCCAGCAGCCCCCCCGACTCCGGTACGCAGTATTTT. This codes for CASSPPDSGTQYF.

The chain links TRBV9 to TRBJ2-2, with 9 nucleotides matching TRBD1. Germline CDR1 reads SGDLS; CDR2 reads YYNGEE. CDR3 length: 15 residues. J lost 4 bases, V lost 3 bases, and 4 bases had no gene match. CDR3 protein: CASSATGGLTGELFF. In nucleotides, the CDR3 is TGTGCCAGCAGCGCGACAGGGGGGCTCACCGGGGAGCTGTTTTTT. Filled out from reference TRBV9 and TRBJ2-2, the complete variable domain reads DSGVTQTPKHLITATGQRVTLRCSPRSGDLSVYWYQQSLDQGLQFLIQYYNGEERAKGNILERFSAQQFPDLHSELNLSSLELGDSALYFCASSATGGLTGELFFGEGSRLTVL.

This sequence joins TRBV2 and TRBJ2-7, with D possibly matching TRBD1 (6 bases). The ends were cut back, 8 bases at V and 3 bases at J, with 11 bases in the middle. Germline V gene data show CDR1 as SNHLY and CDR2 as FYNNEI. CDR3 size: 12 residues. The CDR3 bases are TGTGCCAGCGGCCGGGACAACTACGAGCAGTACTTC. Residues: CASGRDNYEQYF.

The V and J genes are TRBV28 and TRBJ2-5; the D gene is possibly TRBD1 (7 bases). The CDR3 is made up of 15 amino acids. CDR1 is MDHEN, CDR2 SYDVKM, per germline. With 6 bases removed from V and 5 bases from J, the gap between germline ends came to 19 bases. CDR3 region: CASSRKGGAGETQYF. Here the CDR3 DNA reads TGTGCCAGCAGCAGAAAAGGGGGCGCGGGGGAGACCCAGTACTTC. Drawing the rest from reference TRBV28 and TRBJ2-5, the complete variable domain is DVKVTQSSRYLVKRTGEKVFLECVQDMDHENMFWYRQDPGLGLRLIYFSYDVKMKEKGDIPEGYSVSREKKERFSLILESASTNQTSMYLCASSRKGGAGETQYFGPGTRLLVL.

The chain recombines TRBV5-4 with TRBJ1-2, with D maybe TRBD1 (5 bases). Per the germline V gene, CDR1 is SGHNT and CDR2 is YYREEE (reference sequence). The CDR3 loop spans 14 amino acids. Trimming cost V 7 bases and J 5 bases, with 18 bases left between them. The CDR3 protein is CASSPTRAIYGYTF. DNA for the CDR3: TGTGCCAGCTCCCCCACCAGGGCGATTTATGGCTACACCTTC.

This clone was seen a single time. The rearrangement uses TRBV5-4 and TRBJ2-2; no clear D. CDR3 size: 16 residues. Per germline, CDR1 SGHNT and CDR2 YYREEE (reference sequence). V was trimmed by 1 base and J by 2 bases, leaving 12 bases between them. Here the CDR3 reads CASSLSASYNTGELFF. For the CDR3, the DNA is TGTGCCAGCAGCTTGTCTGCTAGTTATAACACCGGGGAGCTGTTTTTT. The whole variable domain, remainder taken from reference TRBV5-4 and TRBJ2-2, is ETGVTQSPTHLIKTRGQQVTLRCSSQSGHNTVSWYQQALGQGPQFIFQYYREEENGRGNFPPRFSGLQFPNYSSELNVNALELDDSALYLCASSLSASYNTGELFFGEGSRLTVL.

This clone was counted once. V usage is TRBV4-3 and J usage is TRBJ2-1; 7 nucleotides match TRBD2. V trimming: 3 bases; J trimming: 4 bases; junction bases outside the gene matches: 6. This CDR3 region has 15 residues. The V gene's germline CDR1 is LGHNA and CDR2 YSLEER. The chain's CDR3 is CASSQFSGAYNEQFF. The CDR3 DNA follows: TGCGCCAGCAGCCAGTTCAGCGGGGCGTACAATGAGCAGTTCTTC.

The chain links TRBV4-1 to TRBJ1-2; tentative D call: TRBD1 (5 bases). The V end lost 0 bases, the J end lost 4 bases, and 12 bases lay between the germline ends. Germline CDR1 reads MGHRA; CDR2 reads YSYEKL. CDR3 size: 15 residues. CDR3 region: CASSQDRVQVYGYTF. CDR3 bases: TGCGCCAGCAGCCAAGATCGAGTACAGGTCTATGGCTACACCTTC.